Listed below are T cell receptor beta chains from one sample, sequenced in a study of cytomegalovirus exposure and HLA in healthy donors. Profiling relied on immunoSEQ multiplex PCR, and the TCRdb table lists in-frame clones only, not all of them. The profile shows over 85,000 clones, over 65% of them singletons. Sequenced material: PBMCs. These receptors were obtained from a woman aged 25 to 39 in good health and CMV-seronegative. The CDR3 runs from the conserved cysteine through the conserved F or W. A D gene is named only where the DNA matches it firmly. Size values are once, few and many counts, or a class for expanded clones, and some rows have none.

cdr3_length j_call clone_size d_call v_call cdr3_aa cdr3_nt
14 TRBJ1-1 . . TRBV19 CASSAPGGFTEAFF TGTGCCAGTAGTGCCCCGGGGGGATTCACTGAAGCTTTCTTT
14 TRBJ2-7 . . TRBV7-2 CASSPGVGGYEQYF TGTGCCAGCAGCCCCGGAGTCGGGGGCTACGAGCAGTACTTC
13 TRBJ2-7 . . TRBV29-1 CSVGGGSSYEQYF TGCAGCGTTGGTGGAGGGAGCTCCTACGAGCAGTACTTC
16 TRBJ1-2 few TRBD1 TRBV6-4 CASSASGTGLGDGYTF TGTGCCAGCAGTGCGAGTGGGACAGGACTAGGGGATGGCTACACCTTC
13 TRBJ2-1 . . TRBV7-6 CASSFQRYNEQFF TGTGCCAGCAGCTTCCAGCGCTACAATGAGCAGTTCTTC
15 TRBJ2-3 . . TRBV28 CASTSGLSGRDTQYF TGTGCCAGCACCTCAGGACTATCAGGCAGGGATACGCAGTATTTT
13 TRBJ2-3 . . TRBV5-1 CASNREHTDTQYF TGCGCCAGCAACAGGGAGCACACAGATACGCAGTATTTT
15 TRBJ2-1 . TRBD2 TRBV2 CASSVGRELYNEQFF TGTGCCAGCAGTGTGGGGCGGGAGCTCTACAATGAGCAGTTCTTC
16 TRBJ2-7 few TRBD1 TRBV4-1 CASSLGQALVSYEQYF TGCGCCAGCAGCCTTGGACAGGCCCTTGTCTCCTACGAGCAGTACTTC
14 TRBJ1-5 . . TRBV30 CAWSGRYSNQPQHF TGTGCCTGGAGTGGTCGGTATAGCAATCAGCCCCAGCATTTT
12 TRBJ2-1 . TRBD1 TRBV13 CASSTDRRTEFF TGTGCCAGCAGCACGGACAGGCGAACCGAATTCTTC
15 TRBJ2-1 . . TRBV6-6 CASTLGVGRSNEQFF TGTGCCAGCACCCTAGGGGTCGGCAGGAGCAATGAGCAGTTCTTC
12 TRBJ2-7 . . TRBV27 CASSYLGGEQYF TGTGCCAGCAGTTATCTAGGGGGCGAGCAGTACTTC
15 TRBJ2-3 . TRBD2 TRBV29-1 CSVEGTSGVADTQYF TGCAGCGTTGAAGGGACTAGCGGGGTGGCAGATACGCAGTATTTT
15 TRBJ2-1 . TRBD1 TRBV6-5 CASSYRDRSYNEQFF TGTGCCAGCAGTTACAGGGACAGGAGTTACAATGAGCAGTTCTTC
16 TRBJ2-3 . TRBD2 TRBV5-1 CASSLGGTSGTDTQYF TGCGCCAGCAGCTTGGGGGGGACTAGCGGGACAGATACGCAGTATTTT
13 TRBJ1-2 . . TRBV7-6 CASRPEGEYGYTF TGTGCCAGCAGGCCCGAAGGAGAGTATGGCTACACCTTC
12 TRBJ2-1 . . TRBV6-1 CASSDRGREQFF TGTGCCAGCAGTGACAGGGGTCGCGAGCAGTTCTTC
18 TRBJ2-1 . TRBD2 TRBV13 CASSLGLAVAGVYNEQFF TGTGCCAGCAGCTTAGGCCTCGCGGTAGCGGGGGTTTACAATGAGCAGTTCTTC
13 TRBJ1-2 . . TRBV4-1 CASSHPDSYGYTF TGCGCCAGCAGCCACCCAGACAGCTATGGCTACACCTTC
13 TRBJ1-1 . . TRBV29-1 CSVGAAKNTEAFF TGCAGCGTGGGCGCAGCTAAGAACACTGAAGCTTTCTTT
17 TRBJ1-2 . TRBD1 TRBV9 CASSVGPPGQGARGYTF TGTGCCAGCAGCGTAGGACCTCCGGGACAGGGGGCGAGGGGCTACACCTTC
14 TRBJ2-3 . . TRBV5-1 CASSYRSNTDTQYF TGCGCCAGCAGCTACAGGTCCAACACAGATACGCAGTATTTT
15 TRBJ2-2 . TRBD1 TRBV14 CASRPTGLRTGELFF TGTGCCAGCAGACCGACAGGGCTAAGGACCGGGGAGCTGTTTTTT
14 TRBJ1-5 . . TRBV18 CASSPQGGDQPQHF TGTGCCAGCTCACCCCAGGGAGGGGATCAGCCCCAGCATTTT
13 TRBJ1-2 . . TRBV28 CASSLGLSYGYTF TGTGCCAGCAGTCTCGGACTAAGCTATGGCTACACCTTC
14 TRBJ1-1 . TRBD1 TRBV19 CASGTGAENTEAFF TGTGCCAGTGGCACAGGGGCGGAGAACACTGAAGCTTTCTTT
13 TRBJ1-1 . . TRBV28 CATMIGANTEAFF TGTGCCACCATGATAGGGGCGAACACTGAAGCTTTCTTT
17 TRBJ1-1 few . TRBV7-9 CASSSTRLEGLNTEAFF TGTGCCAGCAGCTCCACCCGGCTGGAGGGGTTGAACACTGAAGCTTTCTTT
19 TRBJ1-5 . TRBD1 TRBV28 CASSATGTGRYLSNQPQHF TGTGCCAGCAGTGCCACCGGGACAGGGAGGTATTTGAGCAATCAGCCCCAGCATTTT
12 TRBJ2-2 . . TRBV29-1 CSVALGTGELFF TGCAGCGTTGCACTAGGCACCGGGGAGCTGTTTTTT
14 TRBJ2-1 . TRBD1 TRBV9 CASSTQTGGDEQFF TGTGCCAGCAGCACACAGACAGGGGGGGATGAGCAGTTCTTC
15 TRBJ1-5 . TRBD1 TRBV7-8 CASSLGRDRVQPQHF TGTGCCAGCAGCCTAGGGCGGGACAGGGTGCAGCCCCAGCATTTT
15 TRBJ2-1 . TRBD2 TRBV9 CASSVGAGGANEQFF TGTGCCAGCAGCGTAGGGGCGGGAGGGGCCAATGAGCAGTTCTTC
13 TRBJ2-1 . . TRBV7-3 CASSFRQDNEQFF TGTGCCAGCAGCTTTCGACAGGACAATGAGCAGTTCTTC
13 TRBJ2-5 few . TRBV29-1 CSGIAGAQETQYF TGCAGCGGAATCGCAGGGGCCCAAGAGACCCAGTACTTC
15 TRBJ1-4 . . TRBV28 CASSLYSGGGEKLFF TGTGCCAGCAGCCTGTACAGCGGGGGGGGTGAAAAACTGTTTTTT